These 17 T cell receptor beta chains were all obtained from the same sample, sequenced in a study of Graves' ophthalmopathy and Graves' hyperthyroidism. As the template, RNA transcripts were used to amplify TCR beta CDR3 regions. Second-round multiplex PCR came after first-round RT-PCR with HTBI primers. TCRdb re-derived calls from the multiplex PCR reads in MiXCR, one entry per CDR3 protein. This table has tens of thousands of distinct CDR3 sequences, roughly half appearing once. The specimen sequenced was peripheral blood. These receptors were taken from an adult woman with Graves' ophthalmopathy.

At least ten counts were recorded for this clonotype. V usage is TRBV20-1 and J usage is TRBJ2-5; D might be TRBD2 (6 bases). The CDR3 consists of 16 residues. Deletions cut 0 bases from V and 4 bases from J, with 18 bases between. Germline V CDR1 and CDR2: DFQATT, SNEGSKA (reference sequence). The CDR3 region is CSARDPFREAGETQYF. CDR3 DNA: TGCAGTGCTAGAGATCCCTTTAGGGAGGCGGGAGAGACCCAGTACTTC.

This CDR3 is CAIDSLAGAFEQYF. The CDR3 region has the DNA TGTGCCATCGACTCACTAGCGGGAGCTTTCGAGCAGTACTTC. This rearrangement joins TRBV10-3 to TRBJ2-7; 11 nucleotides agree with TRBD2. CDR3 length: 14 residues. Looked up from germline, CDR1 is ENHRY and CDR2 is SYGVKD. Trimming took 8 bases from V and 6 from J; bases not matched to a gene: 9.

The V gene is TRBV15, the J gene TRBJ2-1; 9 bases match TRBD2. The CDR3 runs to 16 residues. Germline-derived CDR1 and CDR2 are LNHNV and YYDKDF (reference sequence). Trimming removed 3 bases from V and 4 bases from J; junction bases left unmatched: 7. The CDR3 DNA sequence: TGTGCCACCAGCAGCTTAGCTAGCGGGGTGTACAATGAGCAGTTCTTC. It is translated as CATSSLASGVYNEQFF.

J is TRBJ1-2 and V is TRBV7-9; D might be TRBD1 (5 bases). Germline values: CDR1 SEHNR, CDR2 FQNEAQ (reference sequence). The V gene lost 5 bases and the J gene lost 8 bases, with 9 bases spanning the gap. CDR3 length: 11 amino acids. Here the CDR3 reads CASSIAGGYTF. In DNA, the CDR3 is TGTGCCAGCAGCATTGCAGGGGGCTACACCTTC.

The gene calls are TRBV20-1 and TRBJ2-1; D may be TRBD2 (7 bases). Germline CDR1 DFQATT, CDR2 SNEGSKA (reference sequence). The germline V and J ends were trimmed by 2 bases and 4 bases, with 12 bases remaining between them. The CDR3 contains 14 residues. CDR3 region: CSARWGGGYNEQFF. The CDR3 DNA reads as TGCAGTGCTAGATGGGGGGGCGGATACAATGAGCAGTTCTTC.

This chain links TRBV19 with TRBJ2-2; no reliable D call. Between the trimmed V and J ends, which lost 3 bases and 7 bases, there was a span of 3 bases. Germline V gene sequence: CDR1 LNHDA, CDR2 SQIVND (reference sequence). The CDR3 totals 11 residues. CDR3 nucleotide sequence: TGTGCCAGTAGTATTGGCGGGGAGCTGTTTTTT. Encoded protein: CASSIGGELFF. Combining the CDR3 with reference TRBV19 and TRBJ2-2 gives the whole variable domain DGGITQSPKYLFRKEGQNVTLSCEQNLNHDAMYWYRQDPGQGLRLIYYSQIVNDFQKGDIAEGYSVSREKKESFPLTVTSAQKNPTAFYLCASSIGGELFFGEGSRLTVL.

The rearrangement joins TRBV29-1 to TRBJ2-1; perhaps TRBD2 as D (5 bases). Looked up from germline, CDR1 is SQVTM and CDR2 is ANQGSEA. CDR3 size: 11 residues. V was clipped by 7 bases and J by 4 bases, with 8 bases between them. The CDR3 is CSGRQYNEQFF. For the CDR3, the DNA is TGCAGCGGGAGGCAATACAATGAGCAGTTCTTC.

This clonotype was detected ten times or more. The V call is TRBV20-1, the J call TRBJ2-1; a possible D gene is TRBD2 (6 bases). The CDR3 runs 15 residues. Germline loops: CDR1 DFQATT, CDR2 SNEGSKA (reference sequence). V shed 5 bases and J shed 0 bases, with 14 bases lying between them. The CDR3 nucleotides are TGCAGTGCTTGGGACTCCAATGACTCCTACAATGAGCAGTTCTTC. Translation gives CSAWDSNDSYNEQFF.

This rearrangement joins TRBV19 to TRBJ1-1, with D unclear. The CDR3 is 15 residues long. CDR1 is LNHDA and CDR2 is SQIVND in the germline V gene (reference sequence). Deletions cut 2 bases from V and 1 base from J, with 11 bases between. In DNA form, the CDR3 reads TGTGCCAGTAGTATACGTAGGGAAGCGAACACTGAAGCTTTCTTT. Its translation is CASSIRREANTEAFF.

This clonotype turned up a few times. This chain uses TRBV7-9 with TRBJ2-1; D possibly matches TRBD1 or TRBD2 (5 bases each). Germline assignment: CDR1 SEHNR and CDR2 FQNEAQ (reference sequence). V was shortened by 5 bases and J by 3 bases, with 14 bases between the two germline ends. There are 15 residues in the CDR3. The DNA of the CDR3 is TGTGCCAGCAGCGACGGGGACGGAGGCTACAATGAGCAGTTCTTC. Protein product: CASSDGDGGYNEQFF.

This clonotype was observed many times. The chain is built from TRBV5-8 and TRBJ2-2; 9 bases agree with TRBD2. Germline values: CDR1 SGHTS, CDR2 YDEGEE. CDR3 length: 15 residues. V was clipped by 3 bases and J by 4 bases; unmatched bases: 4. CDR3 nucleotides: TGTGCCAGCAGCTCAGGGACTAGCTTCACCGGGGAGCTGTTTTTT. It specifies CASSSGTSFTGELFF.

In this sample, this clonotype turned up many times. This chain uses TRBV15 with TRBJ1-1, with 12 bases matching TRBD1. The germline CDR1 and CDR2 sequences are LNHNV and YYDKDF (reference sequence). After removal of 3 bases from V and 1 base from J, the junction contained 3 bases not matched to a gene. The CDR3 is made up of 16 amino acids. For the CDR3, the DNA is TGTGCCACCAGCAGGGGACAGGGGGCTTCGAACACTGAAGCTTTCTTT. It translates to CATSRGQGASNTEAFF. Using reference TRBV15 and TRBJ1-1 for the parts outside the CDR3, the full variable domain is DAMVIQNPRYQVTQFGKPVTLSCSQTLNHNVMYWYQQKSSQAPKLLFHYYDKDFNNEADTPDNFQSRRPNTSFCFLDIRSPGLGDTAMYLCATSRGQGASNTEAFFGQGTRLTVV.

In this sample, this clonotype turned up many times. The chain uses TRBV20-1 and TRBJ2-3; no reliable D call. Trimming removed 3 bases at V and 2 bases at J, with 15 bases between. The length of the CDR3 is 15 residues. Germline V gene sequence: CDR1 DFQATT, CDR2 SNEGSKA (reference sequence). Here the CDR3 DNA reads TGCAGTGCTAGGCAACCGGGCCCATTCACAGATACGCAGTATTTT. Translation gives CSARQPGPFTDTQYF.

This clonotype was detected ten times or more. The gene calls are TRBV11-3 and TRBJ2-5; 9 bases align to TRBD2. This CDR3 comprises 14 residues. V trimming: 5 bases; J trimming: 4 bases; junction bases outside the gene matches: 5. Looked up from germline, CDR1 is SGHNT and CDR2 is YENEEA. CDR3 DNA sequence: TGTGCCAGCAGCCGCGGGAGGGGGTCAGAGACCCAGTACTTC. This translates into CASSRGRGSETQYF.

CDR3 protein: CASSQTAGAETQYF. DNA for the CDR3: TGTGCCAGCAGCCAAACAGCGGGGGCGGAGACCCAGTACTTC. V usage is TRBV14 and J usage is TRBJ2-5; 8 bases match TRBD2. The CDR3 is 14 residues long. The trim removed 2 bases at V and 5 bases at J, leaving 4 bases unmatched. Germline values: CDR1 SGHDN, CDR2 FVKESK.

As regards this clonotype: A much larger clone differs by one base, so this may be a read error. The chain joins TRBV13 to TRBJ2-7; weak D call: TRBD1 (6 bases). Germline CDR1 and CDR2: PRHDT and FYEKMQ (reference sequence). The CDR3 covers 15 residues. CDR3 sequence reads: CASSLGTGVAYGQYF. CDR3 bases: TGTGCCAGCAGCTTAGGGACAGGAGTTGCCTACGGGCAGTACTTC. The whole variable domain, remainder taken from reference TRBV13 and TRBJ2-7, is AAGVIQSPRHLIKEKRETATLKCYPIPRHDTVYWYQQGPGQDPQFLISFYEKMQSDKGSIPDRFSAQQFSDYHSELNMSSLELGDSALYFCASSLGTGVAYGQYFGPGTRLTVT.

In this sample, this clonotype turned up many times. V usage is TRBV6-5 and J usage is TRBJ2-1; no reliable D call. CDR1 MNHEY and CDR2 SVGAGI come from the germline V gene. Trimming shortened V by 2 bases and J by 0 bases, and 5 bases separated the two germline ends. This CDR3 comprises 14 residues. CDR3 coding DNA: TGTGCCAGCAGTTACGTGGGCTCCTACAATGAGCAGTTCTTC. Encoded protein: CASSYVGSYNEQFF.